These 23 T cell receptor beta chains were all obtained from the same sample, sequenced in a study of blood T cell repertoires in COVID-19. Sequenced by immunoSEQ multiplex PCR; TCRdb stores in-frame clones only, minus some. This table holds under 450,000 clones, about 88% found once. The sample consisted of PBMCs or T cells enriched from blood (not recorded which). The receptors derive from a woman in her 30s who had recovered from COVID-19.

J is TRBJ2-5 and V is TRBV5-4; 7 bases are shared with TRBD1. CDR3 length: 14 amino acids. Germline assignment: CDR1 SGHNT and CDR2 YYREEE (reference sequence). The trim removed 3 bases at V and 3 bases at J, leaving 5 bases unmatched. CDR3 DNA sequence: TGTGCCAGCAGCTCGAAGGGGACAGAAGAGACCCAGTACTTC. This codes for CASSSKGTEETQYF.

The chain recombines TRBV6-6 with TRBJ1-1, with D unclear. This CDR3 contains 14 residues. With 11 bases removed from V and 3 bases from J, the gap between germline ends came to 19 bases. Germline assignment: CDR1 MNHNY and CDR2 SVGAGI (reference sequence). CDR3 bases: TGTGCCTCAACCCTGACCCCACGGGACACTGAAGCTTTCTTT. Protein sequence: CASTLTPRDTEAFF.

The chain uses TRBV7-2 and TRBJ2-7; no clear D. Germline CDR1 reads SGHTA; CDR2 reads FQGNSA. The CDR3 totals 14 residues. Trimming pared 1 base from V and 3 bases from J, leaving 10 bases between. The CDR3 sequence is CASSLGLGDYEQYF. CDR3 in DNA: TGTGCCAGCAGCTTAGGGTTAGGAGACTACGAGCAGTACTTC.

The chain joins TRBV7-2 to TRBJ2-4; a possible D gene is TRBD1 (5 bases). Germline loops: CDR1 SGHTA, CDR2 FQGNSA. The CDR3 has 18 amino acids. With 2 bases removed from V and 3 bases from J, the gap between germline ends came to 20 bases. Written as DNA, the CDR3 is TGTGCCAGCAGCTTAAGACCGACAGATCTATTCGACAAAAACATTCAGTACTTC. Protein product: CASSLRPTDLFDKNIQYF.

The chain employs TRBV18 and TRBJ1-5; D is possibly TRBD1 (5 bases). V shed 0 bases and J shed 0 bases, with 18 bases lying between them. Per the germline V gene, CDR1 is KGHSH and CDR2 is LQKENI. The CDR3 covers 19 residues. DNA of the CDR3: TGTGCCAGCTCACCACCTCCAGGGATTTCCCACTATAGCAATCAGCCCCAGCATTTT. Its translation is CASSPPPGISHYSNQPQHF.

The rearrangement links TRBV2 to TRBJ2-7; the D gene is possibly TRBD1 (6 bases). V lost 2 bases, J lost 4 bases, and 12 bases lay in between. Germline V gene lookup returns CDR1 SNHLY and CDR2 FYNNEI. CDR3 length: 14 residues. The CDR3 sequence: CASSEIGTPYEQYF. CDR3 nucleotide sequence: TGTGCCAGCAGTGAAATAGGGACACCTTACGAGCAGTACTTC.

The chain employs TRBV28 and TRBJ2-7, with unresolved D. This CDR3 region has 12 residues. Germline-derived CDR1 and CDR2 are MDHEN and SYDVKM. V was trimmed by 7 bases and J by 2 bases, leaving 9 bases between them. The CDR3 DNA reads TGTGCCAGCATGGGCTCCACCTACGAGCAGTACTTC. It specifies CASMGSTYEQYF.

The chain links TRBV9 to TRBJ2-3; 11 bases match TRBD2. The germline CDR1 and CDR2 sequences are SGDLS and YYNGEE. The CDR3 is made up of 15 amino acids. Unmatched junction bases numbered 5, after V lost 2 bases and J lost 6 bases. The chain's CDR3 is CASSVSGGAGDTQYF. As DNA, the CDR3 is TGTGCCAGCAGCGTTAGCGGGGGGGCTGGGGATACGCAGTATTTT.

The V gene is TRBV7-9, the J gene TRBJ2-7; 12 nucleotides align to TRBD1. The trim removed 3 bases at V and 3 bases at J, leaving 15 bases unmatched. The CDR3 consists of 19 residues. The germline V gene encodes CDR1 SEHNR and CDR2 FQNEAQ (reference sequence). The CDR3, as DNA: TGTGCCAGCAGCTTTCCAACGGGACAGGGGGCCGGGGTCCTCTACGAGCAGTACTTC. This encodes CASSFPTGQGAGVLYEQYF.

A single count supports this clone. The genes are TRBV14 and TRBJ2-1; tentative D call: TRBD2 (6 bases). V was pared by 4 bases and J by 9 bases, with 19 bases between. Germline V gene sequence: CDR1 SGHDN, CDR2 FVKESK. CDR3 size: 15 residues. For the CDR3, the DNA is TGTGCCAGCAGCCGGTCGGGACTCGCTACAAGTGAGCAGTTCTTC. Its protein is CASSRSGLATSEQFF.

There are a few counts of this clone. The genes are TRBV6-1 and TRBJ1-1; D is possibly TRBD1 (5 bases). V gave up 1 base and J gave up 4 bases, with 13 bases separating them. Germline V gene sequence: CDR1 MNHNS, CDR2 SASEGT. The CDR3 totals 15 residues. The DNA for the CDR3 is TGTGCCAGCAGTGAAGGCAGGGTAGTGGCCACTGAAGCTTTCTTT. This encodes CASSEGRVVATEAFF.

This clone was recorded once. The chain is built from TRBV23-1 and TRBJ2-7, with 7 positions matching TRBD1. Being an ORF, TRBV23-1 has a function that is uncertain. The CDR3 covers 12 residues. J was trimmed by 3 bases and V by 11 bases; bases with no gene match: 7. DNA for the CDR3: TGCGCCGAGACAGGGTGGGACTACGAGCAGTACTTC. Its protein product is CAETGWDYEQYF.

V is TRBV28 and J is TRBJ1-6; unclear D gene. The CDR3 is 16 residues long. V lost 6 bases to trimming and J lost 9 bases, with 21 bases between them. Germline V lookup: CDR1 MDHEN, CDR2 SYDVKM. The CDR3 spells CASRLGSFGVGSPLHF. The CDR3, as DNA: TGTGCCAGCAGACTAGGGTCTTTCGGGGTCGGTTCACCCCTCCACTTT.

This clone occurred a few times. The chain has TRBV5-1 and TRBJ2-5, with TRBD1 matching over 8 bases. This CDR3 comprises 15 residues. CDR1 and CDR2 (germline): SGHRS, YFSETQ. With V trimmed by 0 bases and J by 4 bases, 5 bases remained unmatched. CDR3 nucleotide sequence: TGCGCCAGCAGCTTGGACGGACAGGGACGAGAGACCCAGTACTTC. It yields the protein CASSLDGQGRETQYF.

The chain recombines TRBV5-1 with TRBJ2-6; perhaps TRBD1 as D (5 bases). Germline CDR1 is SGHRS and CDR2 is YFSETQ. CDR3 length: 17 amino acids. V was pared by 3 bases and J by 0 bases, with 13 bases between. The CDR3 DNA follows: TGCGCCAGCAGCTCGGCAGGGTCCGTCTCTGGGGCCAACGTCCTGACTTTC. It encodes CASSSAGSVSGANVLTF.

The chain couples TRBV3-1 (or the pseudogene TRBV3-2) to TRBJ1-4; a weak D match, TRBD1 (6 bases). Germline V lookup: CDR1 LGHDT, CDR2 YNNKEL (reference sequence). Trimming took off 5 bases at V and 7 bases at J, with 17 bases between the two ends. The CDR3 totals 15 residues. The CDR3 loop is CASSFRTATGEKLFF. In nucleotides, the CDR3 is TGTGCCAGCAGCTTCCGGACAGCCACAGGTGAAAAACTGTTTTTT.

V and J are TRBV27 and TRBJ2-7; TRBD2 matches 7 bases. Losses at the gene ends were 5 bases for V and 2 bases for J; bases not matched to a gene: 12. The CDR3 runs 16 residues. CDR1 and CDR2 from the germline V gene are MNHEY and SMNVEV (reference sequence). DNA of the CDR3: TGTGCCAGCAGTCCTCTGACGGGAGGCCCACCCTACGAGCAGTACTTC. This translates into CASSPLTGGPPYEQYF.

The chain carries TRBV27 and TRBJ1-1; TRBD1 might be the D (6 bases). The CDR3 consists of 14 residues. Trimming took 5 bases from V and 6 from J, leaving 16 bases between them. Germline assignment: CDR1 MNHEY and CDR2 SMNVEV (reference sequence). CDR3 residues: CASSGRGADAEAFF. In DNA, the CDR3 is TGTGCCAGCAGTGGACGGGGGGCTGACGCTGAAGCTTTCTTT.

The J gene is TRBJ2-7, the V gene TRBV7-2; TRBD1 aligns across 8 bases. The CDR3 loop spans 15 amino acids. J gave up 0 bases and V 5 bases, and 6 bases lay outside the gene matches. Per the germline V gene, CDR1 is SGHTA and CDR2 is FQGNSA. In DNA form, the CDR3 reads TGTGCCAGCAGCAGCCGGGACAGGCCCTCCTACGAGCAGTACTTC. Translating it yields CASSSRDRPSYEQYF.

The chain is built from TRBV5-1 and TRBJ2-1; D is possibly TRBD2 (6 bases). Looked up from germline, CDR1 is SGHRS and CDR2 is YFSETQ. Deletions cut 4 bases from V and 9 bases from J, with 23 bases between. The CDR3 has 16 amino acids. The CDR3 coding sequence is TGCGCCAGCAGCGGATGGAGGGAGGACCTACAAAGTGAGCAGTTCTTC. The encoded protein is CASSGWREDLQSEQFF.

The chain combines TRBV7-8 with TRBJ2-2, with D possibly matching TRBD2 (5 bases). The CDR3 extends over 14 amino acids. Between the trimmed V and J ends, which lost 2 bases and 6 bases, there was a span of 10 bases. Germline CDR1 is SGHVS and CDR2 is FQNEAQ. The CDR3 sequence is CASSLRGPAGELFF. The CDR3 nucleotides read TGTGCCAGCAGCTTACGAGGGCCCGCCGGGGAGCTGTTTTTT.

CDR3 sequence reads: CASSPRGHTEAFF. CDR3 DNA sequence: TGTGCCAGCAGCCCCCGAGGCCACACTGAAGCTTTCTTT. This chain uses TRBV13 with TRBJ1-1; D is undetermined. The CDR3 is 13 residues long. Trimming shortened V by 5 bases and J by 3 bases, and 10 bases separated the two germline ends. CDR1 is PRHDT and CDR2 is FYEKMQ in the germline V gene (reference sequence).

This clone showed up just a few times. The rearrangement joins TRBV10-1 to TRBJ1-1; 7 bases are shared with TRBD1. CDR1 WNHNN and CDR2 SYGVQD come from the germline V gene (reference sequence). The V gene end was trimmed by 4 bases and the J gene end by 6 bases; junction bases not matched to a gene: 5. CDR3 length: 13 amino acids. CDR3 nucleotides: TGCGCCAGCAGTGTGACAGGGACGTCTGAAGCTTTCTTT. Translation gives CASSVTGTSEAFF.